A selection of T cell receptor beta chains follows, all from one sample in a study of blood T cells in healthy people across ages. TCRdb called the 5' RACE reads again in MiXCR, with one record for every CDR3 protein. The sample lists some 1 million distinct CDR3 sequences, 45% seen once, with about 19% in the top ten. The sample consisted of blood. These receptors were obtained from a woman aged 60-70 years in good health. The CDR3 runs from the conserved cysteine through the conserved F or W. Fields, in order: clone size, V gene, J gene, D gene, CDR3 protein, CDR3 DNA. D genes are given only for firm matches. Clone size is shown for a subset of rows, as once, few, many or a class of expanded clone.

clone_size: -; v_call: TRBV27; j_call: TRBJ2-2; d_call: TRBD1; cdr3_aa: CASSPRQGRDTGELFF; cdr3_nt: TGTGCCAGCAGTCCAAGACAGGGTCGTGACACCGGGGAGCTGTTTTTT
clone_size: few; v_call: TRBV7-6; j_call: TRBJ2-1; d_call: -; cdr3_aa: CASSPSGYSDEQFF; cdr3_nt: TGTGCCAGCAGCCCAAGTGGGTATTCGGATGAGCAGTTCTTC
clone_size: -; v_call: TRBV7-8; j_call: TRBJ2-1; d_call: TRBD2; cdr3_aa: CASRPSGLAGYNEQFF; cdr3_nt: TGTGCCAGCAGACCGTCGGGACTAGCGGGTTACAATGAGCAGTTCTTC
clone_size: -; v_call: TRBV2; j_call: TRBJ2-6; d_call: TRBD2; cdr3_aa: CTSSPPGLAGSGANVLTF; cdr3_nt: TGTACCAGCAGCCCGCCGGGACTAGCGGGCTCTGGGGCCAACGTCCTGACTTTC
clone_size: -; v_call: TRBV29-1; j_call: TRBJ2-3; d_call: -; cdr3_aa: CSVGRGAREDTQYF; cdr3_nt: TGCAGCGTTGGGAGGGGGGCGCGGGAAGATACGCAGTATTTT
clone_size: -; v_call: TRBV20-1; j_call: TRBJ2-1; d_call: TRBD2; cdr3_aa: CSARRGEAYNEQFF; cdr3_nt: TGCAGTGCTAGGCGGGGGGAGGCGTACAATGAGCAGTTCTTC
clone_size: -; v_call: TRBV6-6; j_call: TRBJ2-5; d_call: TRBD1; cdr3_aa: CASSYQGAPETQYF; cdr3_nt: TGTGCCAGCAGTTATCAGGGGGCCCCAGAGACCCAGTACTTC
clone_size: few; v_call: TRBV20-1; j_call: TRBJ2-7; d_call: TRBD2; cdr3_aa: CSAPGLVYEQYF; cdr3_nt: TGCAGTGCCCCGGGACTAGTCTACGAGCAGTACTTC
clone_size: few; v_call: TRBV7-6; j_call: TRBJ2-7; d_call: -; cdr3_aa: CASSLGGGGGPRYEQYF; cdr3_nt: TGTGCCAGCAGCTTAGGAGGGGGCGGAGGGCCGCGCTACGAGCAGTACTTC
clone_size: few; v_call: TRBV30; j_call: TRBJ2-7; d_call: -; cdr3_aa: CAWSPGRGEQYF; cdr3_nt: TGTGCCTGGAGTCCCGGCAGGGGTGAGCAGTACTTC
clone_size: many; v_call: TRBV3-1; j_call: TRBJ2-1; d_call: TRBD2; cdr3_aa: CASSQGGRGERLHEQFF; cdr3_nt: TGTGCCAGCAGCCAAGGGGGGCGGGGGGAACGACTTCATGAGCAGTTCTTC
clone_size: few; v_call: TRBV29-1; j_call: TRBJ2-7; d_call: -; cdr3_aa: CSVELGTGTLASYEQYF; cdr3_nt: TGCAGCGTTGAGTTGGGGACCGGGACACTTGCCTCCTACGAGCAGTACTTC
clone_size: many; v_call: TRBV20-1; j_call: TRBJ2-7; d_call: TRBD2; cdr3_aa: CSAPLTSGRYEQYF; cdr3_nt: TGCAGTGCTCCCCTGACTAGCGGGAGATACGAGCAGTACTTC
clone_size: few; v_call: TRBV27; j_call: TRBJ1-5; d_call: -; cdr3_aa: CASSLRANSNQPQHF; cdr3_nt: TGTGCCAGCAGTTTGAGGGCCAATAGCAATCAGCCCCAGCATTTT
clone_size: few; v_call: TRBV4-1; j_call: TRBJ2-3; d_call: TRBD2; cdr3_aa: CASSQEELAADTQYF; cdr3_nt: TGCGCCAGCAGCCAAGAGGAACTAGCGGCAGATACGCAGTATTTT
clone_size: -; v_call: TRBV14; j_call: TRBJ1-2; d_call: -; cdr3_aa: CASSQSGRSGYTF; cdr3_nt: TGTGCCAGCAGCCAGTCTGGGAGGAGTGGCTACACCTTC
clone_size: few; v_call: TRBV11-2; j_call: TRBJ2-1; d_call: -; cdr3_aa: CASSLSQGLYNEQFF; cdr3_nt: TGTGCCAGCAGCTTAAGTCAGGGACTTTACAATGAGCAGTTCTTC
clone_size: few; v_call: TRBV27; j_call: TRBJ1-5; d_call: -; cdr3_aa: CASSLYRGQPQHF; cdr3_nt: TGTGCCAGCAGTTTATACCGGGGTCAGCCCCAGCATTTT
clone_size: few; v_call: TRBV6-6; j_call: TRBJ2-5; d_call: TRBD2; cdr3_aa: CASSGLGGVETQYF; cdr3_nt: TGTGCCAGCAGCGGACTAGGCGGGGTCGAGACCCAGTACTTC
clone_size: few; v_call: TRBV11-2; j_call: TRBJ2-1; d_call: -; cdr3_aa: CASSLSFVGNEQFF; cdr3_nt: TGTGCCAGCAGCTTATCCTTCGTGGGTAATGAGCAGTTCTTC
clone_size: -; v_call: TRBV3-1; j_call: TRBJ2-1; d_call: -; cdr3_aa: CASSHATGVQFF; cdr3_nt: TGTGCCAGCAGCCATGCAACTGGGGTCCAGTTCTTC
clone_size: -; v_call: TRBV6-5; j_call: TRBJ2-6; d_call: -; cdr3_aa: CASSYSTTRGSGANVLTF; cdr3_nt: TGTGCCAGCAGTTACTCCACAACCCGGGGCTCTGGGGCCAACGTCCTGACTTTC
clone_size: few; v_call: TRBV9; j_call: TRBJ2-3; d_call: -; cdr3_aa: CASSRGVSADTQYF; cdr3_nt: TGTGCCAGCAGCAGGGGTGTAAGTGCAGATACGCAGTATTTT
clone_size: many; v_call: TRBV6-5; j_call: TRBJ2-3; d_call: -; cdr3_aa: CASRADTQYF; cdr3_nt: TGTGCCAGCCGGGCAGATACGCAGTATTTT
clone_size: few; v_call: TRBV5-6; j_call: TRBJ2-7; d_call: -; cdr3_aa: CASSWTPSLYEQYF; cdr3_nt: TGTGCCAGCAGCTGGACTCCTTCCCTCTACGAGCAGTACTTC
clone_size: -; v_call: TRBV4-2; j_call: TRBJ2-1; d_call: TRBD2; cdr3_aa: CASSQDIAGGYNEQFF; cdr3_nt: TGTGCCAGCAGCCAAGATATAGCGGGAGGTTACAATGAGCAGTTCTTC
clone_size: -; v_call: TRBV4-2; j_call: TRBJ1-4; d_call: -; cdr3_aa: CASSLSANEKLFF; cdr3_nt: TGTGCCAGCAGCCTGTCTGCTAATGAAAAACTGTTTTTT
clone_size: -; v_call: TRBV28; j_call: TRBJ2-5; d_call: TRBD1; cdr3_aa: CATRGSGTGQETQYF; cdr3_nt: TGTGCCACCAGGGGGTCAGGAACGGGACAAGAGACCCAGTACTTC
clone_size: -; v_call: TRBV28; j_call: TRBJ2-1; d_call: -; cdr3_aa: CASSNLAELDNEQFF; cdr3_nt: TGTGCCAGCAGTAACTTAGCGGAGTTGGACAATGAGCAGTTCTTC
clone_size: few; v_call: TRBV29-1; j_call: TRBJ2-3; d_call: TRBD2; cdr3_aa: CSVEGRPSGTDYSTDTQYF; cdr3_nt: TGCAGCGTTGAGGGGAGGCCTAGCGGGACTGACTATAGCACAGATACGCAGTATTTT
clone_size: many; v_call: TRBV20-1; j_call: TRBJ2-7; d_call: TRBD2; cdr3_aa: CSAMTSGRAYEQYF; cdr3_nt: TGCAGTGCTATGACTAGCGGGAGGGCCTACGAGCAGTACTTC
clone_size: -; v_call: TRBV27; j_call: TRBJ2-7; d_call: TRBD2; cdr3_aa: CASSLTLNSGSCEQYF; cdr3_nt: TGTGCCAGCAGTTTAACCCTTAATAGCGGGAGTTGCGAGCAGTACTTC
clone_size: -; v_call: TRBV28; j_call: TRBJ2-1; d_call: TRBD2; cdr3_aa: CASTEGRGDEQFF; cdr3_nt: TGTGCCAGCACCGAGGGGAGGGGCGATGAGCAGTTCTTC
clone_size: few; v_call: TRBV20-1; j_call: TRBJ1-2; d_call: -; cdr3_aa: CSAPMARDGYTF; cdr3_nt: TGCAGTGCCCCAATGGCCAGGGACGGCTACACCTTC
clone_size: -; v_call: TRBV5-4; j_call: TRBJ2-6; d_call: TRBD1; cdr3_aa: CASSPWTGKGANVLTF; cdr3_nt: TGTGCCAGCAGCCCGTGGACAGGGAAGGGGGCCAACGTCCTGACTTTC
clone_size: many; v_call: TRBV6-2/TRBV6-3; j_call: TRBJ2-7; d_call: -; cdr3_aa: CASSYLVISPYEQYF; cdr3_nt: TGTGCCAGCAGTTACTTGGTAATTTCCCCCTACGAGCAGTACTTC
clone_size: -; v_call: TRBV7-6; j_call: TRBJ2-7; d_call: -; cdr3_aa: CASSLGASLSDEQYF; cdr3_nt: TGTGCCAGCAGCTTAGGGGCCTCCCTAAGCGACGAGCAGTACTTC
clone_size: -; v_call: TRBV5-1; j_call: TRBJ2-7; d_call: TRBD1; cdr3_aa: CASSRTGGVYEQYF; cdr3_nt: TGCGCCAGCAGCAGAACAGGGGGCGTCTACGAGCAGTACTTC
clone_size: once; v_call: TRBV30; j_call: TRBJ1-5; d_call: -; cdr3_aa: CAWSVGQVNQPQHF; cdr3_nt: TGTGCCTGGAGTGTTGGACAAGTCAATCAGCCCCAGCATTTT
clone_size: -; v_call: TRBV2; j_call: TRBJ2-1; d_call: -; cdr3_aa: CASRLPPRGEQFF; cdr3_nt: TGTGCCAGCAGGCTACCTCCTAGGGGGGAGCAGTTCTTC
clone_size: once; v_call: TRBV6-5; j_call: TRBJ2-3; d_call: TRBD1; cdr3_aa: CASSVTGVDMQYF; cdr3_nt: TGTGCCAGCAGCGTGACAGGGGTTGATATGCAGTATTTT
clone_size: -; v_call: TRBV6-5; j_call: TRBJ2-7; d_call: TRBD1; cdr3_aa: CASSPTTGVRYEQYF; cdr3_nt: TGTGCCAGCAGTCCCACGACAGGGGTGCGGTACGAGCAGTACTTC
clone_size: -; v_call: TRBV5-6; j_call: TRBJ2-7; d_call: -; cdr3_aa: CASSLIGLGSYEQYF; cdr3_nt: TGTGCCAGCAGCTTAATCGGACTGGGTTCCTACGAGCAGTACTTC
clone_size: -; v_call: TRBV6-6; j_call: TRBJ2-4; d_call: TRBD1; cdr3_aa: CASSYTTGGQNIQYF; cdr3_nt: TGTGCCAGCAGTTACACGACAGGGGGCCAAAACATTCAGTACTTC
clone_size: -; v_call: TRBV4-1; j_call: TRBJ1-1; d_call: -; cdr3_aa: CASRPRRDTMNTEAFF; cdr3_nt: TGCGCCAGCAGACCGCGCCGGGACACCATGAACACTGAAGCTTTCTTT
clone_size: -; v_call: TRBV15; j_call: TRBJ2-4; d_call: -; cdr3_aa: CATSRDPQGIGNIQYF; cdr3_nt: TGTGCCACCAGCAGAGATCCACAGGGTATTGGGAACATTCAGTACTTC
clone_size: -; v_call: TRBV20-1; j_call: TRBJ2-7; d_call: -; cdr3_aa: CSALTSENYEQYF; cdr3_nt: TGCAGTGCTCTTACTAGTGAGAACTACGAGCAGTACTTC
clone_size: -; v_call: TRBV12-3/TRBV12-4; j_call: TRBJ1-5; d_call: -; cdr3_aa: CASSLHGGGNQPRHF; cdr3_nt: TGTGCCAGCAGTTTACACGGGGGGGGCAATCAGCCCCGGCATTTT
clone_size: many; v_call: TRBV2; j_call: TRBJ2-6; d_call: TRBD1; cdr3_aa: CASSPTGVGANVLTF; cdr3_nt: TGTGCCAGCAGCCCCACAGGGGTCGGGGCCAACGTCCTGACTTTC
clone_size: -; v_call: TRBV9; j_call: TRBJ2-7; d_call: TRBD2; cdr3_aa: CASSPSGRHYEQYF; cdr3_nt: TGTGCCAGCAGCCCTAGCGGGAGGCATTACGAGCAGTACTTC
clone_size: few; v_call: TRBV18; j_call: TRBJ2-6; d_call: TRBD1; cdr3_aa: CASSPGTGVQWNTGANVLTF; cdr3_nt: TGTGCCAGCTCACCGGGGACAGGGGTTCAGTGGAATACTGGGGCCAACGTCCTGACTTTC
clone_size: -; v_call: TRBV12-5; j_call: TRBJ1-1; d_call: -; cdr3_aa: CASGLVGRTVRKKAFF; cdr3_nt: TGTGCTAGTGGTTTGGTAGGCCGGACTGTCCGGAAAAAAGCTTTCTTT
clone_size: many; v_call: TRBV2; j_call: TRBJ2-5; d_call: -; cdr3_aa: CASSEWETQYF; cdr3_nt: TGTGCCAGCAGTGAATGGGAGACCCAGTACTTC
clone_size: -; v_call: TRBV7-9; j_call: TRBJ1-3; d_call: -; cdr3_aa: CASSLGESSGNTIYF; cdr3_nt: TGTGCCAGCAGCTTGGGTGAAAGCTCTGGAAACACCATATATTTT
clone_size: few; v_call: TRBV6-2/TRBV6-3; j_call: TRBJ2-3; d_call: -; cdr3_aa: CASSYRTADTQYF; cdr3_nt: TGTGCCAGCAGTTATCGCACGGCAGATACGCAGTATTTT
clone_size: -; v_call: TRBV6-4; j_call: TRBJ1-2; d_call: -; cdr3_aa: CASSDPGGAGGYTF; cdr3_nt: TGTGCCAGCAGTGACCCGGGGGGCGCAGGTGGCTACACCTTC
clone_size: few; v_call: TRBV6-6; j_call: TRBJ1-6; d_call: -; cdr3_aa: CATLPDSSNSPLHF; cdr3_nt: TGTGCCACCCTACCCGACAGTAGCAATTCACCCCTCCACTTT
clone_size: -; v_call: TRBV5-1; j_call: TRBJ2-3; d_call: TRBD2; cdr3_aa: CASREGTSGRTDTQYF; cdr3_nt: TGCGCCAGCAGGGAAGGGACTAGCGGGAGGACAGATACGCAGTATTTT
clone_size: -; v_call: TRBV11-2; j_call: TRBJ2-3; d_call: -; cdr3_aa: CASSQTGASPDTQYF; cdr3_nt: TGTGCCAGCAGTCAAACAGGCGCCTCACCCGATACGCAGTATTTT